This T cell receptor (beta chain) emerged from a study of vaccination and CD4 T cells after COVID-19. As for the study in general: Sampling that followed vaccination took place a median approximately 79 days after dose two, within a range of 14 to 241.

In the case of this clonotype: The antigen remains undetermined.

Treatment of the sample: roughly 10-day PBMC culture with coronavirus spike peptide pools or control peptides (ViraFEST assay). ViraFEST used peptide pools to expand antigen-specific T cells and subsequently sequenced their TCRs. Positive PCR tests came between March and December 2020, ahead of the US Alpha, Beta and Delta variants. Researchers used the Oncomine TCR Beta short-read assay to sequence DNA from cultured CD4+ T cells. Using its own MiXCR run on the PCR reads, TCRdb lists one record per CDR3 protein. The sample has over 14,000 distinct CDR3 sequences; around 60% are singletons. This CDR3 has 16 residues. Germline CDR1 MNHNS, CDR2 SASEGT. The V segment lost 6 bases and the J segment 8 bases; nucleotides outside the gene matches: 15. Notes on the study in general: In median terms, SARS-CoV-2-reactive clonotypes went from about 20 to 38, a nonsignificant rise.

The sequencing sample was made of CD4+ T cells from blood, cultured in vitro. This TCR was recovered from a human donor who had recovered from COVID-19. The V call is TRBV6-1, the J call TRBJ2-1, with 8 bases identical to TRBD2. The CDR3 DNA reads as TGTGCCAGCAGGACTTCGTTACTAGCGGACATGCATGAGCAGTTCTTC. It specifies CASRTSLLADMHEQFF.